These T cell receptor beta chains were read from a single sample in a study of blood T cell repertoires in COVID-19. The repertoire was sequenced with immunoSEQ multiplex PCR; TCRdb's copy has only in-frame clones and lacks some. The table shows 150,000 to 200,000 clones, with roughly 88% occurring only once. The sample was peripheral blood. The receptor source for this set is a man between 18 and 35 years old with acute or convalescent COVID-19. CDR3s include the opening cysteine and the closing phenylalanine or tryptophan.

>TRBJ2-7|TRBV5-1
CASSLFSGTAYEQYF
>TRBJ2-7|TRBV7-2
CASSDWLAGFYEQYF
>TRBJ1-2|TRBV27
CASSSHRGPDYGYTF
>TRBJ2-2|TRBV3-1/TRBV3-2
CASRSTGIGGAGELFF
>TRBJ1-3|TRBV2
CASSAIQGSGNTIYF
>TRBJ1-6|TRBV25-1
CASSDALGKDSPLHF
>TRBJ2-2|TRBV12-5
CASGNSGLRTTGELFF
>TRBJ1-1|TRBV5-1
CASTQTGSNTEAFF
>TRBJ1-1|TRBV30
CAWRQVHTEAFF
>TRBJ1-4|TRBV18
CASSRAGVNEKLFF
>TRBJ2-7|TRBV6-5
CASNPSGRLYEQYF
>TRBJ2-2|TRBV2
CASSVRQGQNTGELFF
>TRBJ2-5|TRBV11-3
CASSSRAGEETQYF
>TRBJ2-7|TRBV5-5
CASSPGGLGYEQYF
>TRBJ1-5|TRBV19
CASSTGTGGMKGHQPQHF
>TRBJ2-7|TRBV2
CARRDRDYEQYF
>TRBJ1-3|TRBV7-9
CASSFFPPATAGNTIYF
>TRBJ2-7|TRBV7-9
CASSPSEQYF
>TRBJ2-5|TRBV7-9
CASTQRQEQETQYF
>TRBJ2-7|TRBV6-5
CAAGLAFSYEQYF
>TRBJ1-1|TRBV6-2/TRBV6-3
CASSYEFNTEAFF
>TRBJ2-3|TRBV6-5
CASSYAIGGTQYF
>TRBJ2-3|TRBV3-1/TRBV3-2
CASSQTAGGGGTDTQYF
>TRBJ1-6|TRBV5-1
CASSLSLQGDNSPLHF
>TRBJ1-4|TRBV4-1
CASSQESAGSTNEKLFF
>TRBJ2-6|TRBV19
CASSRTGDGANVLTF
>TRBJ2-2|TRBV7-2
CASSSWWAGPSGDTGELFF
>TRBJ2-1|TRBV24-1
CATSDLRITTTEQFF
>TRBJ1-6|TRBV4-1
CASSQYVGTGEGSPLHF
>TRBJ2-5|TRBV23-1
CASSLLEPRRLAGGPRSEETQYF
>TRBJ1-2|TRBV5-6
CASSLSVDQDYGYTF
>TRBJ1-3|TRBV6-5
CASTLKEGTRDTIYF
>TRBJ1-1|TRBV15
CATSSLNRDRGTEAFF
>TRBJ1-1|TRBV27
CASSLRGITEAFF
>TRBJ2-2|TRBV14
CASSQVRVVDTGELFF
>TRBJ2-3|TRBV12-3/TRBV12-4
CASSYSTDTQYF
>TRBJ2-1|TRBV30
CAWSSVYNEQFF
>TRBJ1-2|TRBV19
CASSKDPGQGALGYTF
>TRBJ1-2|TRBV20-1
CSASPGWQQDGYTF
>TRBJ2-7|TRBV5-1
CASSTGQSYEQYF
>TRBJ1-2|TRBV24-1
CATSDLVEGGYTF
>TRBJ2-2|TRBV5-4
CASSRDTGELFF
>TRBJ2-7|TRBV9
CASSISGANSYEQYF
>TRBJ2-7|TRBV18
CASSPGGLAGLPYEQYF
>TRBJ2-3|TRBV5-1
CASSLVSGGNGDTQYF
>TRBJ1-3|TRBV7-6
CASSSRQGAFGNTIYF
>TRBJ2-5|TRBV4-2
CASSPTSGVIQETQYF
>TRBJ1-6|TRBV11-2
CASSSAVYNSPLHF
>TRBJ2-6|TRBV24-1
CATSDHTGTGANVLTF
>TRBJ1-6|TRBV6-5
CASSPDRGQSPLHF
>TRBJ2-7|TRBV5-6
CASSLPGTELHEQYF
>TRBJ1-5|TRBV18
CASSPQRITGVNQPQHF
>TRBJ1-5|TRBV19
CASQTGEYSNQPQHF
>TRBJ2-1|TRBV30
CAWSVLAGGNEQFF
>TRBJ1-5|TRBV19
CASSIDGQGLNNQPQHF
>TRBJ2-7|TRBV19
CASSRDRYEQYF